In its sample, the clone carrying this TCR beta chain was seen many times. The V end was cut by 3 bases, the J end by 4 bases, with 13 bases between. This CDR3 has 14 amino acids. Germline V gives CDR1 DFQATT, CDR2 SNEGSKA (reference sequence). Unique molecular identifiers tagged the TCRbeta library. TCRdb passed the PCR reads through MiXCR, listing each CDR3 protein once. The sample holds about 610,000 distinct CDR3 sequences, under 12% seen once. This entry comes from a study of T-cell reconstitution after alpha-beta-depleted transplantation in children. The clonotype originates from a human donor who donated a stem cell graft to a child with acute myeloid leukemia. The sequences come from PBMCs from the stem cell graft donor, collected from the stem cell graft. The chain uses TRBV20-1 and TRBJ2-1; D could derive from TRBD1 or TRBD2 (5 bases each). The CDR3: CSASAVGGYNEQFF. For the CDR3, the DNA is TGCAGTGCTAGTGCCGTTGGGGGTTACAATGAGCAGTTCTTC.